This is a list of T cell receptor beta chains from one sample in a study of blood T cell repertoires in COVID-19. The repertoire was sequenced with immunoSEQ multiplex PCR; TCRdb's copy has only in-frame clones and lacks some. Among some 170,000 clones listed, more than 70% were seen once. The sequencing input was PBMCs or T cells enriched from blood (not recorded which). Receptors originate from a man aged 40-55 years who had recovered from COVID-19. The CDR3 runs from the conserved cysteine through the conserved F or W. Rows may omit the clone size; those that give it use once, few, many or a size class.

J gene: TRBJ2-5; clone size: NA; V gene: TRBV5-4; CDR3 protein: CASRPRDRGQETQYF
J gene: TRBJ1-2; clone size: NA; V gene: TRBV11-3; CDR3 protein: CASSLWSQSYGYTF
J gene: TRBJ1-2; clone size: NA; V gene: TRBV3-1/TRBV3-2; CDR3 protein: CASSQTGAWYGYTF
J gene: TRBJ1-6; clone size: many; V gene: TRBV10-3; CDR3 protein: CAISDGMNSPLHF
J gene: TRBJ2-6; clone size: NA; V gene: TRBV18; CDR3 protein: CASSLGGSGANVLTF
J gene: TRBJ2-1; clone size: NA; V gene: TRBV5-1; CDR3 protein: CASTQGQGSYNEQFF
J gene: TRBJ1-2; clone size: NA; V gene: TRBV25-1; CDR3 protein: CAAQGFSNYGYTF
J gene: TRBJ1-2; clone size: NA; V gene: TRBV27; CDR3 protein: CASSPWVGGDYGYTF
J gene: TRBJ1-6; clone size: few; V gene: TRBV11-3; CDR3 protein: CASSLEGVNSPLHF
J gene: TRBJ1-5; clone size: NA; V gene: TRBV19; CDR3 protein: CASSRIENQPQHF
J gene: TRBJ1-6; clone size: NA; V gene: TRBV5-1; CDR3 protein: CASSPTGRVNSPLHF
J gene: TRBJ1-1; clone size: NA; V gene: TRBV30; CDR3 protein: CAWSPRQGAGGAFF
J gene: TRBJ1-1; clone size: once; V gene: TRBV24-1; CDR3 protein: CATSESRTGGQAFF
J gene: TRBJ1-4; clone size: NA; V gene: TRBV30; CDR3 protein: CAWSKGDRFNEKLFF
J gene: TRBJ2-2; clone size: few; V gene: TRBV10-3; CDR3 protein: CAISETTGGTGTGELFF
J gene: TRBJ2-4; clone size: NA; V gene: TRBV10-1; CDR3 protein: CASSGTGENIQYF
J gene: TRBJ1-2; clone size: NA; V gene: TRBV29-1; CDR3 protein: CSVPAGGSGYTF
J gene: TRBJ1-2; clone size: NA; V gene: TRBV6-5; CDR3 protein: CASSHGQVDGYTF
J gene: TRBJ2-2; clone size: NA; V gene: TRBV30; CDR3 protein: CAWKAVLNAGELFF
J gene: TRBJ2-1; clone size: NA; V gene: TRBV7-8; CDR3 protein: CASSLGLAGGHEQFF
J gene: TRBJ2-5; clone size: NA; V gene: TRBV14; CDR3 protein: CASSQGWERSETQYF